These 19 T cell receptor beta chains were all obtained from the same sample, sequenced in a study of blood T cell repertoires in COVID-19. Assay: immunoSEQ multiplex PCR; the TCRdb copy retains only in-frame clones and omits some. The sample lists 150,000 or so clones, roughly 88% occurring once. Material for sequencing was peripheral blood. These receptors were taken from a man over 45 with acute or convalescent COVID-19.

This rearrangement joins TRBV29-1 to TRBJ1-3; no clear D gene. Between the trimmed V and J ends, which lost 4 bases and 2 bases, there was a span of 6 bases. Germline V gives CDR1 SQVTM, CDR2 ANQGSEA. The length of the CDR3 is 12 residues. The CDR3 DNA follows: TGCAGCGTTGGCTACGCTGGAAACACCATATATTTT. Translation: CSVGYAGNTIYF.

V is TRBV6-2 or TRBV6-3 and J is TRBJ1-4; no definite D call. The germline V gene encodes CDR1 MNHEY and CDR2 SVGEGT. The length of the CDR3 is 12 residues. The V end lost 5 bases, the J end lost 13 bases, and 14 bases lay between the germline ends. The CDR3 sequence is CASSPPHPRLFF. The CDR3 region has the DNA TGTGCCAGCAGTCCACCCCACCCCAGACTGTTTTTT.

The chain is built from TRBV18 and TRBJ1-1; D ambiguous. The CDR3 runs to 14 residues. Trimming stripped 2 bases from V and 2 bases from J, with 9 bases between. In germline, CDR1 is KGHSH, CDR2 LQKENI. This CDR3 is CASSPNGPNTEAFF. CDR3 nucleotide sequence: TGTGCCAGCTCACCAAATGGGCCCAACACTGAAGCTTTCTTT.

This chain connects TRBV27 to TRBJ1-1; 8 bases align to TRBD1. The germline CDR1 and CDR2 sequences are MNHEY and SMNVEV (reference sequence). The junction had 4 bases not matched to a gene; V was cut back by 0 bases and J by 1 base. This CDR3 has 16 residues. The CDR3 here is CASSLSGQAPNTEAFF. The CDR3 bases are TGTGCCAGCAGTTTATCGGGACAGGCCCCGAACACTGAAGCTTTCTTT.

In nucleotides, the CDR3 is TGTGCCAGCAGCCCTCTCGGGACTAGCGGGGGCTACGAGCAGTACTTC. It encodes CASSPLGTSGGYEQYF. This chain connects TRBV7-9 to TRBJ2-7; TRBD2 matches at 14 bases. After removal of 5 bases from V and 3 bases from J, the junction contained 6 bases not matched to a gene. The CDR3 covers 16 residues. The germline V gene has CDR1 SEHNR and CDR2 FQNEAQ (reference sequence).

This chain joins TRBV29-1 and TRBJ2-2; D is possibly TRBD1 (6 bases). With 7 bases removed from V and 0 bases from J, the gap between germline ends came to 12 bases. Germline values: CDR1 SQVTM, CDR2 ANQGSEA. The CDR3 sequence is 14 residues long. In DNA form, the CDR3 reads TGCAGCGCCGGATCAGGGGCGAACACCGGGGAGCTGTTTTTT. Encoded protein: CSAGSGANTGELFF.

The rearrangement uses TRBV5-4 and TRBJ1-2; 8 bases match TRBD1. Germline loops: CDR1 SGHNT, CDR2 YYREEE (reference sequence). The length of the CDR3 is 15 residues. The J segment lost 6 bases and the V segment lost 1 base, leaving 8 bases of the junction unmatched. CDR3 residues: CASSLSLAGGDGYTF. In nucleotides, the CDR3 is TGTGCCAGCAGCTTGTCATTGGCAGGGGGCGATGGCTACACCTTC.

This rearrangement joins TRBV7-2 to TRBJ2-2, with D uncertain. This CDR3 is built from 16 residues. The germline V gene has CDR1 SGHTA and CDR2 FQGNSA. Trimming pared 5 bases from V and 0 bases from J, leaving 13 bases between. The CDR3 DNA reads TGTGCCAGCAGCGCGCTAGTGGCGGCGAACACCGGGGAGCTGTTTTTT. Amino acid sequence: CASSALVAANTGELFF.

In its sample, this clone was seen once. The chain joins TRBV6-5 to TRBJ1-2; 7 bases are shared with TRBD1. The CDR3 loop spans 14 amino acids. Per the germline V gene, CDR1 is MNHEY and CDR2 is SVGAGI. With V trimmed by 7 bases and J by 4 bases, 9 bases remained unmatched. CDR3 nucleotides: TGTGCCAGCACTCGTGGACAGGAGGCCTATGGCTACACCTTC. Amino acid sequence: CASTRGQEAYGYTF.

The gene calls are TRBV11-2 and TRBJ1-5, with 9 nucleotides matching TRBD1. This CDR3 has 17 residues. The germline gives CDR1 SGHAT, CDR2 FQNNGV. Germline trimming cut 2 bases from V and 5 bases from J; bases unmatched to any gene: 10. CDR3 bases: TGTGCCAGCAGCTTAAATCCCTGGACAGGGGAAGATCAGCCCCAGCATTTT. Translated, it gives CASSLNPWTGEDQPQHF.

The CDR3 bases are TGTGCCAGCAGCAAAGTTCCAGCGGGAGGCCAAGAGACCCAGTACTTC. It encodes CASSKVPAGGQETQYF. The chain recombines TRBV21-1 with TRBJ2-5; the table assigns TRBD2, which was not confirmed against the DNA. TRBV21-1 is a pseudogene segment. There are 16 residues in the CDR3.

In its sample, this clone was seen once. The chain recombines TRBV3-1 (or the pseudogene TRBV3-2) with TRBJ2-7; D is possibly TRBD2 (6 bases). The CDR3 has 17 amino acids. Trimming took 5 bases from V and 2 from J, leaving 22 bases between them. Germline CDR1 is LGHDT and CDR2 is YNNKEL (reference sequence). The CDR3 coding sequence is TGTGCCAGCAGCAAAAGGAGGGGCAGGGACCTTGCCTACGAGCAGTACTTC. Protein sequence: CASSKRRGRDLAYEQYF.

The CDR3 coding sequence is TGTGCCAGCAGCCTCTGGTTTACGTCAGACTCCATGAACACTGAAGCTTTCTTT. Amino acids: CASSLWFTSDSMNTEAFF. The chain has TRBV11-2 and TRBJ1-1; D is undetermined. V shed 5 bases and J shed 0 bases, with 22 bases lying between them. The CDR3 is 18 amino acids. Germline V lookup: CDR1 SGHAT, CDR2 FQNNGV.

V gene TRBV9 combines with J gene TRBJ1-2, with 8 bases fitting TRBD1. V shed 0 bases and J 7 bases; nucleotides not matched to a gene: 2. This CDR3 is 13 amino acids long. Germline V gives CDR1 SGDLS, CDR2 YYNGEE. CDR3 residues: CASSVDQGAGYTF. CDR3 bases: TGTGCCAGCAGCGTAGATCAGGGGGCTGGCTACACCTTC.

The chain recombines TRBV5-1 with TRBJ2-2; D ambiguous. V was trimmed by 7 bases and J by 3 bases, leaving 16 bases between them. Germline V CDR1 and CDR2: SGHRS, YFSETQ. CDR3 size: 15 residues. The CDR3 loop reads CASSFRSLDTGELFF. The CDR3 nucleotides are TGCGCCAGCTCCTTCCGGTCGCTCGACACCGGGGAGCTGTTTTTT.

The DNA for the CDR3 is TGCGCCAGCAGTTTAAACCTTCAGGGGGGCTACACCTTC. It encodes CASSLNLQGGYTF. The chain employs TRBV5-1 and TRBJ1-2; tentatively, D is TRBD1 (6 bases). The V end was cut by 5 bases, the J end by 8 bases, with 16 bases between. The germline CDR1 and CDR2 sequences are SGHRS and YFSETQ. The CDR3 runs to 13 residues.

The rearrangement links TRBV6-5 to TRBJ2-3; 8 positions match TRBD1. Per germline, CDR1 MNHEY and CDR2 SVGAGI. V gave up 6 bases and J gave up 4 bases; unmatched junction bases: 3. CDR3 length: 13 residues. The DNA of the CDR3 is TGTGCCAGCAGACAGGGGGACCCAGATACGCAGTATTTT. Translated, it gives CASRQGDPDTQYF.

V is TRBV6-6 and J is TRBJ1-5, with TRBD1 matching over 10 bases. The V segment lost 8 bases and the J segment 10 bases; nucleotides outside the gene matches: 8. Germline values: CDR1 MNHNY, CDR2 SVGAGI (reference sequence). CDR3 length: 13 residues. The DNA for the CDR3 is TGTGCCAGCTACCGGGACAGGGGAGACCCCCAGCATTTT. Translating it yields CASYRDRGDPQHF.

The chain links TRBV28 to TRBJ1-5; D possibly corresponds to TRBD1 (6 bases). V lost 5 bases, J lost 3 bases, and 11 bases lay in between. The CDR3 consists of 14 residues. Germline V lookup: CDR1 MDHEN, CDR2 SYDVKM. The CDR3 loop is CASSPWDTNQPQHF. The CDR3 DNA reads TGTGCCAGCAGTCCCTGGGACACCAATCAGCCCCAGCATTTT.